A single sample is the source of the 21 T cell receptor beta chains below, sequenced in a study of T cells in localized non-small cell lung cancer. Generated by immunoSEQ multiplex PCR, the TCRdb table keeps only in-frame clones and is missing some. The sample records about 12,000 clones, 70% to 90% being singletons. Sequenced here: peripheral blood, sampled before any cancer treatment. The receptors derive from an older male donor with stage I lung adenocarcinoma.

The genes are TRBV11-3 and TRBJ2-2; possibly TRBD1 for D (5 bases). The germline V gene has CDR1 SGHNT and CDR2 YENEEA. The CDR3 covers 15 residues. V was clipped by 6 bases and J by 4 bases, with 15 bases between them. The CDR3 DNA reads TGTGCCAGCAGTAGTGAAAGGGGATTCACCGGGGAGCTGTTTTTT. Protein sequence: CASSSERGFTGELFF.

This sequence joins TRBV9 and TRBJ2-3; 7 bases are shared with TRBD2. Germline CDR1 SGDLS, CDR2 YYNGEE. The CDR3 loop spans 16 amino acids. V was clipped by 0 bases and J by 2 bases; unmatched bases: 6. CDR3 amino acids: CASSVGGGTFTDTQYF. The CDR3 DNA reads TGTGCCAGCAGCGTAGGGGGAGGGACTTTCACAGATACGCAGTATTTT.

This chain links TRBV29-1 with TRBJ2-1, with TRBD1 as a possible D gene (6 bases). Trimming took off 1 base at V and 8 bases at J, with 12 bases between the two ends. The CDR3 runs to 13 residues. Germline V gene sequence: CDR1 SQVTM, CDR2 ANQGSEA. In nucleotides, the CDR3 is TGCAGCGTTGAAGTGGGGGCGGCAGATGAGCAGTTCTTC. Translated: CSVEVGAADEQFF.

This clone showed up just once. The chain employs TRBV6-5 and TRBJ1-3; D gene uncertain. Trimming pared 8 bases from V and 0 bases from J, leaving 5 bases between. The CDR3 is 12 residues long. Germline V gene data show CDR1 as MNHEY and CDR2 as SVGAGI. As DNA, the CDR3 is TGTGCCAGCCACTCCTCTGGAAACACCATATATTTT. This translates into CASHSSGNTIYF.

Here the CDR3 reads CASSIGRGGGQTNEKLFF. CDR3 sequence (DNA): TGTGCCAGCAGCATCGGCCGGGGCGGGGGTCAAACTAATGAAAAACTGTTTTTT. This rearrangement joins TRBV7-9 to TRBJ1-4; maybe TRBD1 (5 bases). Germline assignment: CDR1 SEHNR and CDR2 FQNEAQ (reference sequence). Trimming took off 5 bases at V and 1 base at J, with 20 bases between the two ends. This CDR3 has 18 residues.

The chain carries TRBV5-1 and TRBJ2-5; possibly TRBD1 for D (6 bases). Germline CDR1 and CDR2: SGHRS and YFSETQ. V shed 1 base and J shed 5 bases, with 12 bases lying between them. The CDR3 length is 14 residues. The CDR3: CASSLSQGLETQYF. The DNA for the CDR3 is TGCGCCAGCAGCTTGAGTCAGGGGTTGGAGACCCAGTACTTC.

The V gene is TRBV7-3, the J gene TRBJ1-2; TRBD1 matches 10 bases. The trim removed 2 bases at V and 6 bases at J, leaving 6 bases unmatched. Germline V gives CDR1 SGHTA, CDR2 FQGTGA. This CDR3 has 15 amino acids. DNA for the CDR3: TGTGCCAGCAGCTTACACGGGACAGGGGATAATGGCTACACCTTC. Residues: CASSLHGTGDNGYTF.

The chain links TRBV9 to TRBJ1-2, with 8 bases identical to TRBD1. CDR3 length equals 15 residues. The germline gives CDR1 SGDLS, CDR2 YYNGEE. Trimming took 2 bases from V and 2 from J; bases not matched to a gene: 5. CDR3 amino acids: CASSVRDRLNYGYTF. The CDR3 coding sequence is TGTGCCAGCAGCGTCCGGGACAGGCTCAACTATGGCTACACCTTC.

This CDR3 reads CASSYTDTQYF. DNA of the CDR3: TGTGCCAGCAGCTATACAGATACGCAGTATTTT. The V call is TRBV5-4, the J call TRBJ2-3; no reliable D call. Germline lookup yields CDR1 SGHNT and CDR2 YYREEE (reference sequence). Trimming removed 3 bases from V and 3 bases from J, with 2 bases in between. This CDR3 has 11 residues.

This clone has only one observation. The chain joins TRBV18 to TRBJ2-3, with 7 positions matching TRBD2. From germline, CDR1 is KGHSH and CDR2 LQKENI. CDR3 length: 15 amino acids. With 3 bases clipped from V and 1 base from J, the junction kept 4 bases outside the gene matches. As DNA, the CDR3 is TGTGCCAGCTCACCGCTGGCGGGAGGCACAGATACGCAGTATTTT. Amino acids: CASSPLAGGTDTQYF.

V and J are TRBV6-4 and TRBJ1-4, with D perhaps TRBD1 (5 bases). The V and J ends lost 4 bases and 8 bases respectively, with 11 bases between them. Germline lookup yields CDR1 MRHNA and CDR2 SNTAGT. The CDR3 spans 13 residues. CDR3 bases: TGTGCCAGCAGTGTCGAGGAGGGGGAAAAACTGTTTTTT. Translating it yields CASSVEEGEKLFF.

The V gene is TRBV19, the J gene TRBJ2-1, with a tentative D call TRBD1 (5 bases). The length of the CDR3 is 15 residues. Germline V CDR1 and CDR2: LNHDA, SQIVND (reference sequence). Trimming cost V 3 bases and J 5 bases, with 14 bases left between them. This CDR3 is CASSILAGSNNEQFF. For the CDR3, the DNA is TGTGCCAGTAGTATTTTGGCAGGGTCGAACAATGAGCAGTTCTTC.

This clone is a singleton in its sample. The chain employs TRBV7-8 and TRBJ1-1, with D unresolved. V lost 4 bases to trimming and J lost 4 bases, with 13 bases between them. The CDR3 runs 14 residues. Germline CDR1 SGHVS, CDR2 FQNEAQ. Here the CDR3 DNA reads TGTGCCAGCAGCTCCCCGGGGTTGGCCACTGAAGCTTTCTTT. Translation gives CASSSPGLATEAFF.

This clone occurred a few times. The chain carries TRBV6-1 and TRBJ2-7, with 7 bases aligning to TRBD2. CDR1 is MNHNS, CDR2 SASEGT, per germline. The CDR3 spans 14 residues. V was clipped by 8 bases and J by 3 bases; unmatched bases: 10. CDR3: CASLPPGGLYEQYF. DNA of the CDR3: TGTGCCAGCCTACCTCCGGGAGGACTCTACGAGCAGTACTTC.

The chain joins TRBV5-4 to TRBJ1-1, with D hard to call. This CDR3 spans 17 amino acids. Germline V gene data show CDR1 as SGHNT and CDR2 as YYREEE (reference sequence). Trimming cost V 5 bases and J 2 bases, with 22 bases left between them. CDR3 region: CASSATLTTFFNTEAFF. The CDR3 DNA is TGTGCCAGCAGTGCAACCCTTACTACCTTCTTCAACACTGAAGCTTTCTTT. The variable domain in full, completed from reference TRBV5-4 and TRBJ1-1, reads ETGVTQSPTHLIKTRGQQVTLRCSSQSGHNTVSWYQQALGQGPQFIFQYYREEENGRGNFPPRFSGLQFPNYSSELNVNALELDDSALYLCASSATLTTFFNTEAFFGQGTRLTVV.

The chain joins TRBV4-3 to TRBJ2-7; 7 bases line up with TRBD1. This CDR3 contains 17 residues. Germline V gene data show CDR1 as LGHNA and CDR2 as YSLEER. V shed 2 bases and J 1 base; nucleotides not matched to a gene: 11. CDR3 nucleotides: TGCGCCAGCAGCCAACAAACAGGGGTCTACTCTTCCTACGAGCAGTACTTC. Amino acids: CASSQQTGVYSSYEQYF.

The chain has TRBV5-1 and TRBJ1-4; D is perhaps TRBD1 (5 bases). The V end was cut by 4 bases, the J end by 8 bases, with 9 bases between. Germline CDR1 is SGHRS and CDR2 is YFSETQ. CDR3 size: 12 residues. CDR3 region: CASSPRGEKLFF. Written as DNA, the CDR3 is TGCGCCAGCAGCCCGAGGGGAGAAAAACTGTTTTTT.

This chain joins TRBV5-1 and TRBJ2-3, with D possibly called TRBD1 or TRBD2 (5 bases each). The length of the CDR3 is 16 residues. Germline V gene data show CDR1 as SGHRS and CDR2 as YFSETQ. Trimming took off 4 bases at V and 7 bases at J, with 22 bases between the two ends. CDR3 region: CASSLTLRGPTNTQYF. The CDR3 region has the DNA TGCGCCAGCAGCCTTACTCTCCGGGGACCGACAAATACGCAGTATTTT.

The chain joins TRBV28 to TRBJ1-1, with D uncertain. The CDR3 is 15 residues long. Per the germline V gene, CDR1 is MDHEN and CDR2 is SYDVKM. V gave up 6 bases and J gave up 5 bases, with 19 bases separating them. The chain's CDR3 is CASSLVFGSRTEAFF. DNA for the CDR3: TGTGCCAGCAGCCTTGTTTTTGGGAGCCGGACTGAAGCTTTCTTT.

J is TRBJ2-6 and V is TRBV11-2; D ambiguous. The ends were cut back, 0 bases at V and 2 bases at J, with 2 bases in the middle. The CDR3 covers 14 residues. CDR1 SGHAT and CDR2 FQNNGV come from the germline V gene. This CDR3 reads CASSLEAGANVLTF. The CDR3 DNA reads TGTGCCAGCAGCTTAGAGGCTGGGGCCAACGTCCTGACTTTC.

The gene calls are TRBV11-2 and TRBJ1-1, with 7 bases lining up with TRBD1. The length of the CDR3 is 14 residues. V gave up 3 bases and J gave up 11 bases; unmatched junction bases: 12. Germline V CDR1 and CDR2: SGHAT, FQNNGV. CDR3 protein: CASSFPTNRGEAFF. The CDR3 region has the DNA TGTGCCAGCAGCTTTCCCACCAACAGGGGAGAGGCTTTCTTT. The entire variable domain, with the rest obtained from reference TRBV11-2 and TRBJ1-1, is as follows: EAGVAQSPRYKIIEKRQSVAFWCNPISGHATLYWYQQILGQGPKLLIQFQNNGVVDDSQLPKDRFSAERLKGVDSTLKIQPAKLEDSAVYLCASSFPTNRGEAFFGQGTRLTVV.